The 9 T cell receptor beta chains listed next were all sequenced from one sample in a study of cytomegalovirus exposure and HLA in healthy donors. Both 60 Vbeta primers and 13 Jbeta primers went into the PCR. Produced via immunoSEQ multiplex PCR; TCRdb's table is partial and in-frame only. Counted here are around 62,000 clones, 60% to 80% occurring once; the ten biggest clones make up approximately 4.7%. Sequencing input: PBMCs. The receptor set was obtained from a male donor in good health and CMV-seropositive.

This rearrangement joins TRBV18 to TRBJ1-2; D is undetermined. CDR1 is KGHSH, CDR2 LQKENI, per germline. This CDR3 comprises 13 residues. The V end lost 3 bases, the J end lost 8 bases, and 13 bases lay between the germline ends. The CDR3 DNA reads TGTGCCAGCTCACCGTCGGACTCTAGGGGCTACACCTTC. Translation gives CASSPSDSRGYTF.

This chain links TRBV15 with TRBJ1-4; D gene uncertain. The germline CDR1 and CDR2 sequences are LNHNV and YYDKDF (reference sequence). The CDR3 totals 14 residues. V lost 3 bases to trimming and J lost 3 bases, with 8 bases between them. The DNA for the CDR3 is TGTGCCACCAGCAGGCGACAAGCTAATGAAAAACTGTTTTTT. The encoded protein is CATSRRQANEKLFF.

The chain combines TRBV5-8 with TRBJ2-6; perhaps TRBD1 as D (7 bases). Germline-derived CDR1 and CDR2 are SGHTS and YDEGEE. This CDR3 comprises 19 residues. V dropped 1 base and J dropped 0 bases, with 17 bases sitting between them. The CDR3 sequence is CASSLQGGSKYSGANVLTF. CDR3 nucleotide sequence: TGTGCCAGCAGCTTGCAGGGGGGCAGTAAATACTCTGGGGCCAACGTCCTGACTTTC.

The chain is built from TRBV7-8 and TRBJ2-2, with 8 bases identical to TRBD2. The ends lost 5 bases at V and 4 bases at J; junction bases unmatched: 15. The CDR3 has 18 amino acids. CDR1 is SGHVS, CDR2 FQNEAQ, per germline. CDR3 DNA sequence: TGTGCCAGCAGCCCCCCCCTTGGCGTAGCGGGACCCACCGGGGAGCTGTTTTTT. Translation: CASSPPLGVAGPTGELFF.

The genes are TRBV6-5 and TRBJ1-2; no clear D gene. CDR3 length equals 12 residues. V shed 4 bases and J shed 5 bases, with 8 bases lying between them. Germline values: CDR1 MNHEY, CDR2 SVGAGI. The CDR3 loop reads CASSSRDYGYTF. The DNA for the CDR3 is TGTGCCAGCAGTTCTAGAGATTATGGCTACACCTTC.

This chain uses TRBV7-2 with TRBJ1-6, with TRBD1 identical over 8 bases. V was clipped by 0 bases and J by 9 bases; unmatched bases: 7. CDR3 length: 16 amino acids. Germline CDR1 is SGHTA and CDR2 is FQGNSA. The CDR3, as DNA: TGTGCCAGCAGCTTAGCTGGGCAGGGGGCGCTTTCACCCCTCCACTTT. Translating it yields CASSLAGQGALSPLHF.

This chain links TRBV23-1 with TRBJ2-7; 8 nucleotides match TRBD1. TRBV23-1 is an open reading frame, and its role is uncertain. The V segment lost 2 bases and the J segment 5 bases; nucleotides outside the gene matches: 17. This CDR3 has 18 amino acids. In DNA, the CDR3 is TGCGCCAGCAGTCAAATCCCCCCGATGAACCAGGGGGCCCACGAGCAGTACTTC. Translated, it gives CASSQIPPMNQGAHEQYF.

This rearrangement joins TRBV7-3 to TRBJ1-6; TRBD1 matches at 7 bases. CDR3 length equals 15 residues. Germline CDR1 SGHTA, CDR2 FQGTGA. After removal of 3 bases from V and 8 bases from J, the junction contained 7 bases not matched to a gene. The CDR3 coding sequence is TGTGCCAGCAGCTTTAGTGGCAGGGGGGATTCACCCCTCCACTTT. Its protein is CASSFSGRGDSPLHF.

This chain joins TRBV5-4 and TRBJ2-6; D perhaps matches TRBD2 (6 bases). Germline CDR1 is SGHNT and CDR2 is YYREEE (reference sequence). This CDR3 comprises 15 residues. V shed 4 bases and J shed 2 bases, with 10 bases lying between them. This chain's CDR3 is CASSRPGAGANVLTF. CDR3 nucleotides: TGTGCCAGCAGCCGACCGGGGGCTGGGGCCAACGTCCTGACTTTC. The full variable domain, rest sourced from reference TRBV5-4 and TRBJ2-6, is ETGVTQSPTHLIKTRGQQVTLRCSSQSGHNTVSWYQQALGQGPQFIFQYYREEENGRGNFPPRFSGLQFPNYSSELNVNALELDDSALYLCASSRPGAGANVLTFGAGSRLTVL.